This TCR beta chain was documented in a study of lymphopenia after photon versus proton radiotherapy (dated by TCRdb to the late 2010s). In the study overall: Photon and proton radiation therapy were compared by the study for their immunological effects in patients with gastrointestinal tumors who developed high-grade lymphopenia. The cohort comprised 20 patients with gastrointestinal tumors who received either photon or proton therapy and then developed lymphopenia. The goal of the study was to characterize the differences between the two radiation modalities in how they affect the immune system. The paper as a whole reports these results and caveats: After the lymphocyte count nadir, photon-treated repertoires showed oligoclonal expansion, especially of CD8+ Temra cells, which drove the drop in diversity. Among patients across the cohort who died, overall survival time showed an inverse correlation with a larger post-nadir drop in TCR diversity. The survival association was assessed only in patients who died, and better survival with proton therapy was presented by the authors as a possibility rather than a demonstrated result. During treatment, patients who received proton therapy stayed relatively stable, whereas patients who received photon therapy lost naive T cells and TCR diversity and gained effector/memory populations.

A word on this clone: Its recognized antigen is unknown. No quality values exist for individual bases; no much larger clone is one base distant.

V is shortened by 1 base, J by 1 base, and the region joining them spans 11 bases. In the germline V gene (reference sequence), CDR1 corresponds to SEHNR and CDR2 to FQNEAQ. The CDR3 sequence holds 16 residues, the cysteine and phenylalanine included. Only CDR3 DNA remains: 48 bases, in frame from the first base. The method was the immunoSEQ multiplex PCR assay. T cell repertoires were profiled with deep sequencing of rearranged TCR beta loci together with multiparametric flow cytometry. Not all clones reach the TCRdb copy of this immuneACCESS table, which keeps in-frame sequences only. Checked studies attribute under half of the gap to unresolved V genes and leave the rest unexplained. This sample gives around 31,000 clones in total; roughly nine tenths of them show up just once. The biggest ten clones account for 6.5% to 8% of the sample.

This specimen consisted of peripheral blood, obtained from a patient treated with proton-based radiotherapy. This sequence was found in a woman between 65 and 79 years old with pancreatic cancer. Some clones in this sample may be carry-over from other donors' samples. The receptor chain draws on TRBV7-9 and TRBJ1-3; a weak D assignment points to TRBD1 (5 bases agree). The DNA is as follows: TGTGCCAGCAGCTTAGAGTGGGGGAGTTCTGGAAACACCATATATTTT. It encodes CASSLEWGSSGNTIYF.